Following are 30 T cell receptor beta chains from one sample sequenced in a study of cytomegalovirus exposure and HLA in healthy donors. Both 60 Vbeta primers and 13 Jbeta primers went into the PCR. Produced via immunoSEQ multiplex PCR; TCRdb's table is partial and in-frame only. The table has fewer than 150,000 clones, approximately 83% seen once. Input material: PBMCs. The receptors here all came from a young woman in good health and CMV-seronegative.

The chain joins TRBV6-5 to TRBJ1-2; tentatively, D is TRBD1 (6 bases). V gave up 4 bases and J gave up 2 bases, with 8 bases separating them. In germline, CDR1 is MNHEY, CDR2 SVGAGI. CDR3 length: 13 residues. The CDR3 bases are TGTGCCAGCAGTTCCACAGGGAACTATGGCTACACCTTC. It translates to CASSSTGNYGYTF.

The chain links TRBV19 to TRBJ2-1; 9 nucleotides match TRBD2. This CDR3 has 16 amino acids. Germline V gene lookup returns CDR1 LNHDA and CDR2 SQIVND (reference sequence). The trim removed 0 bases at V and 6 bases at J, leaving 6 bases unmatched. The CDR3 DNA reads TGTGCCAGTAGTATAGATCTTGGCGGGAGGGGCAATGAGCAGTTCTTC. Amino acids: CASSIDLGGRGNEQFF. The whole variable domain, filled in from reference TRBV19 and TRBJ2-1, reads DGGITQSPKYLFRKEGQNVTLSCEQNLNHDAMYWYRQDPGQGLRLIYYSQIVNDFQKGDIAEGYSVSREKKESFPLTVTSAQKNPTAFYLCASSIDLGGRGNEQFFGPGTRLTVL.

This clone occurred once. This rearrangement joins TRBV9 to TRBJ2-2; 10 bases match TRBD1. V was pared by 3 bases and J by 5 bases, with 13 bases of the junction left unmatched. CDR3 length: 18 amino acids. Germline V gene sequence: CDR1 SGDLS, CDR2 YYNGEE. CDR3 in DNA: TGTGCCAGCAGCGCAAGAGAGAGACAGGGGGCTAAGACCGGGGAGCTGTTTTTT. Protein product: CASSARERQGAKTGELFF.

The V gene is TRBV5-1, the J gene TRBJ1-1; TRBD1 matches 8 bases. This CDR3 region has 14 residues. Germline V gives CDR1 SGHRS, CDR2 YFSETQ. The V and J ends lost 4 bases and 1 base, in that order; junction bases with no gene match: 3. CDR3 nucleotide sequence: TGCGCCAGCAGCCAGGGACAGGCGAACACTGAAGCTTTCTTT. As protein: CASSQGQANTEAFF.

This sequence joins TRBV6-1 and TRBJ1-2; 7 bases line up with TRBD1. Germline V gene lookup returns CDR1 MNHNS and CDR2 SASEGT. There are 13 residues in the CDR3. Germline trimming cut 2 bases from V and 7 bases from J; bases unmatched to any gene: 4. The CDR3 DNA reads TGTGCCAGCAGTGAAAACAGGGGAAGTGGCTACACCTTC. Its protein is CASSENRGSGYTF.

The gene calls are TRBV6-5 and TRBJ2-7; 9 bases align to TRBD1. Germline V gene sequence: CDR1 MNHEY, CDR2 SVGAGI. The length of the CDR3 is 14 residues. After removal of 6 bases from V and 7 bases from J, the junction contained 10 bases not matched to a gene. The CDR3 here is CASSAGTGRDEQYF. CDR3 in DNA: TGTGCCAGCAGCGCCGGGACAGGGCGAGATGAGCAGTACTTC.

This chain joins TRBV7-6 and TRBJ2-3; D is undetermined. This CDR3 region has 18 residues. V gave up 6 bases and J gave up 1 base, with 23 bases separating them. Germline V CDR1 and CDR2: SGHVS, FNYEAQ. The CDR3 region is CASSSPQATHPGTDTQYF. The CDR3 nucleotides read TGTGCCAGCAGTTCCCCGCAAGCGACCCATCCTGGCACAGATACGCAGTATTTT.

This sequence joins TRBV7-2 and TRBJ1-2; TRBD1 agrees at 7 bases. The junction had 15 bases not matched to a gene; V was cut back by 5 bases and J by 3 bases. Germline V gene lookup returns CDR1 SGHTA and CDR2 FQGNSA. The CDR3 is made up of 17 amino acids. CDR3 amino acids: CASSHIQAPGQYYGYTF. The CDR3 nucleotides read TGTGCCAGCAGCCATATCCAGGCTCCGGGACAGTACTATGGCTACACCTTC.

This sequence joins TRBV30 and TRBJ1-5, with TRBD1 matching 7 bases. Germline-derived CDR1 and CDR2 are GTSNPN and SVGIG (reference sequence). Trimming cost V 5 bases and J 3 bases; bases outside gene matches: 4. The CDR3 is 13 residues long. The DNA of the CDR3 is TGTGCCTGGGGGGACAGCCCCAATCAGCCCCAGCATTTT. It translates to CAWGDSPNQPQHF.

The gene calls are TRBV7-2 and TRBJ1-2; D possibly corresponds to TRBD1 (6 bases). Germline lookup yields CDR1 SGHTA and CDR2 FQGNSA. V was cut by 6 bases and J by 8 bases, with 22 bases left in between. There are 15 residues in the CDR3. In DNA form, the CDR3 reads TGTGCCAGCAGACCGACCGTGGGGGGGCATCAGGGCTACACCTTC. This sequence encodes CASRPTVGGHQGYTF.

The sample holds a few counts of this clone. This chain links TRBV5-6 with TRBJ1-1; no definite D call. Trimming pared 1 base from V and 12 bases from J, leaving 16 bases between. CDR3 size: 13 residues. Germline V gene lookup returns CDR1 SGHDT and CDR2 YYEEEE. The CDR3 region is CASSLFWSGESFF. The CDR3, as DNA: TGTGCCAGCAGCTTGTTTTGGTCCGGTGAGTCTTTCTTT.

The gene calls are TRBV5-1 and TRBJ1-2; 8 bases align to TRBD1. Germline V gene sequence: CDR1 SGHRS, CDR2 YFSETQ. The CDR3 extends over 14 amino acids. The junction had 3 bases not matched to a gene; V was cut back by 2 bases and J by 3 bases. The CDR3 DNA reads as TGCGCCAGCAGCTTTGCAGGGGGCGACTATGGCTACACCTTC. Protein: CASSFAGGDYGYTF.

This clone was seen a few times. The chain joins TRBV21-1 to TRBJ1-2; the table assigns TRBD1, which was not confirmed against the DNA. TRBV21-1 is listed as a pseudogene. CDR3 length equals 13 residues. For the CDR3, the DNA is TGTGCCAGCAGCAAGGGGGCCAACTATGGCTACACCTTC. Translating gives CASSKGANYGYTF.

Only one count was recorded for this clone. The chain recombines TRBV5-6 with TRBJ2-7; D is possibly TRBD2 (7 bases). V shed 4 bases and J shed 3 bases, with 17 bases lying between them. The CDR3 runs 15 residues. Per germline, CDR1 SGHDT and CDR2 YYEEEE. CDR3 amino acids: CASSRGGGSDYEQYF. The CDR3 region has the DNA TGTGCCAGCAGCCGAGGGGGGGGCTCGGACTACGAGCAGTACTTC. Combining the CDR3 with reference TRBV5-6 and TRBJ2-7 gives the whole variable domain DAGVTQSPTHLIKTRGQQVTLRCSPKSGHDTVSWYQQALGQGPQFIFQYYEEEERQRGNFPDRFSGHQFPNYSSELNVNALLLGDSALYLCASSRGGGSDYEQYFGPGTRLTVT.

The chain employs TRBV9 and TRBJ1-5; D is ambiguous. Germline CDR1 is SGDLS and CDR2 is YYNGEE. The V end was cut by 0 bases, the J end by 0 bases, with 4 bases between. The CDR3 has 14 amino acids. The CDR3 spells CASSVGDSNQPQHF. In DNA form, the CDR3 reads TGTGCCAGCAGCGTAGGAGATAGCAATCAGCCCCAGCATTTT.

The chain employs TRBV14 and TRBJ1-1; 10 nucleotides match TRBD1. V shed 1 base, J shed 2 bases, and the junction held 4 bases outside the gene matches. This CDR3 spans 16 amino acids. Germline CDR1 SGHDN, CDR2 FVKESK. This chain's CDR3 is CASSQVGTGVNTEAFF. For the CDR3, the DNA is TGTGCCAGCAGCCAAGTCGGGACAGGGGTAAACACTGAAGCTTTCTTT.

This clone has more than one count but fewer than ten. The chain joins TRBV6-6 to TRBJ1-4, with 10 positions matching TRBD1. The CDR3 runs to 14 residues. With 5 bases clipped from V and 8 bases from J, the junction kept 5 bases outside the gene matches. Germline values: CDR1 MNHNY, CDR2 SVGAGI (reference sequence). The CDR3 DNA reads as TGTGCCAGCAGTCGACAGGGGGCAAGGGAAAAACTGTTTTTT. Protein product: CASSRQGAREKLFF.

This chain connects TRBV6-1 to TRBJ1-3, with TRBD1 matching over 10 bases. The CDR3 runs to 16 residues. V trimming: 2 bases; J trimming: 4 bases; junction bases outside the gene matches: 5. Germline V lookup: CDR1 MNHNS, CDR2 SASEGT. CDR3 in DNA: TGTGCCAGCAGTGAACCGGGACAGGGGTCCGGAAACACCATATATTTT. It codes for CASSEPGQGSGNTIYF.

The genes are TRBV6-1 and TRBJ2-5, with D perhaps TRBD1 (6 bases). The better agreement between TRBJ2-7 and the DNA end casts doubt on the J call. Germline CDR1 and CDR2: MNHNS and SASEGT. The CDR3 has 13 amino acids. In DNA form, the CDR3 reads TGTGCCAGCGGGGCCAGGGGAACCTACGAGCAGTACTTC. This encodes CASGARGTYEQYF.

The chain carries TRBV27 and TRBJ1-2, with D possibly being TRBD1 (5 bases). CDR1 and CDR2 from the germline V gene are MNHEY and SMNVEV (reference sequence). V was cut by 2 bases and J by 4 bases, with 14 bases left in between. The CDR3 spans 15 residues. CDR3 coding DNA: TGTGCCAGCAGTTTAACGGCGGGGCGCGGCTATGGCTACACCTTC. It translates to CASSLTAGRGYGYTF.

The V gene is TRBV11-2, the J gene TRBJ2-3, with a possible D match to TRBD2 (6 bases). Trimming took off 6 bases at V and 4 bases at J, with 23 bases between the two ends. The germline V gene has CDR1 SGHAT and CDR2 FQNNGV. The CDR3 runs to 17 residues. The CDR3 reads CASSLSFGTPPADTQYF. The CDR3, as DNA: TGTGCCAGCAGTTTATCATTCGGGACTCCCCCCGCAGATACGCAGTATTTT.

The chain recombines TRBV5-4 with TRBJ2-1; D ambiguous. The V end lost 0 bases, the J end lost 7 bases, and 8 bases lay between the germline ends. The CDR3 is 13 amino acids. Germline CDR1 reads SGHNT; CDR2 reads YYREEE (reference sequence). In DNA form, the CDR3 reads TGTGCCAGCAGCTTGGATCCTAGGAATGAGCAGTTCTTC. Its protein product is CASSLDPRNEQFF.

The chain joins TRBV29-1 to TRBJ2-7; 15 bases match TRBD2. Looked up from germline, CDR1 is SQVTM and CDR2 is ANQGSEA. The V gene end was trimmed by 5 bases and the J gene end by 7 bases; junction bases not matched to a gene: 6. This CDR3 region has 14 residues. CDR3 in amino acids: CSVSGTSGRWEQYF. The CDR3 nucleotides read TGCAGCGTTAGCGGGACTAGCGGGAGGTGGGAGCAGTACTTC.

This clone was counted a few times. This chain joins TRBV12-5 and TRBJ2-1, with 7 bases fitting TRBD2. This CDR3 spans 16 amino acids. Germline loops: CDR1 LGHNT, CDR2 FRNRAP. The ends lost 4 bases at V and 9 bases at J; junction bases unmatched: 15. The CDR3 is CASGSLLGTTAIEQFF. CDR3 nucleotides: TGTGCTAGTGGTTCCCTTTTAGGGACTACCGCAATTGAGCAGTTCTTC.

Here the CDR3 DNA reads TGTGCCAGCAATGACGACTATGGCTACACCTTC. Protein product: CASNDDYGYTF. V and J are TRBV6-1 and TRBJ1-2; D unresolved. Per the germline V gene, CDR1 is MNHNS and CDR2 is SASEGT. V lost 7 bases to trimming and J lost 3 bases, with 6 bases between them. This CDR3 contains 11 residues.

J is TRBJ2-1 and V is TRBV15; 13 nucleotides match TRBD2. The CDR3 is 14 residues long. CDR1 and CDR2 (germline): LNHNV, YYDKDF (reference sequence). V lost 7 bases to trimming and J lost 6 bases; unmatched junction nucleotides: 3. CDR3 DNA: TGTGCCACCATGAGGACTAGCGGGGGCAATGAGCAGTTCTTC. Protein product: CATMRTSGGNEQFF.

In its sample, this clone was seen a few times. The chain has TRBV5-1 and TRBJ2-6; D uncertain. V lost 4 bases, J lost 0 bases, and 11 bases lay in between. The CDR3 consists of 16 residues. Per germline, CDR1 SGHRS and CDR2 YFSETQ. The CDR3 here is CASSPLYGSGANVLTF. As DNA, the CDR3 is TGCGCCAGCAGCCCTCTCTATGGCTCTGGGGCCAACGTCCTGACTTTC.

The CDR3 protein is CAWQRGGGPTLSYEQYV. Written as DNA, the CDR3 is TGTGCCTGGCAAAGGGGCGGGGGGCCGACCCTCTCCTACGAGCAGTACGTC. This sequence joins TRBV30 and TRBJ2-7; 8 positions match TRBD2. This CDR3 is 17 amino acids long. Germline CDR1 is GTSNPN and CDR2 is SVGIG (reference sequence). With 5 bases clipped from V and 0 bases from J, the junction kept 15 bases outside the gene matches.

This rearrangement joins TRBV7-8 to TRBJ2-1, with a weak D call TRBD2 (5 bases). Germline V gene lookup returns CDR1 SGHVS and CDR2 FQNEAQ. V lost 3 bases and J lost 0, with 9 bases in between. The CDR3 totals 15 residues. The DNA of the CDR3 is TGTGCCAGCAGCTTTAGCGCAAGCTCCTACAATGAGCAGTTCTTC. Amino acids: CASSFSASSYNEQFF.

This clone was seen more than once but under ten times. The CDR3 spells CASSLVGDFYEQYF. CDR3 sequence (DNA): TGCGCCAGCAGCTTGGTTGGAGATTTCTACGAGCAGTACTTC. The V and J genes are TRBV5-1 and TRBJ2-7; D ambiguous. The V and J ends lost 0 bases and 3 bases respectively, with 10 bases between them. Germline assignment: CDR1 SGHRS and CDR2 YFSETQ. CDR3 length: 14 amino acids. Based on the CDR3 plus reference TRBV5-1 and TRBJ2-7, the full variable domain is KAGVTQTPRYLIKTRGQQVTLSCSPISGHRSVSWYQQTPGQGLQFLFEYFSETQRNKGNFPGRFSGRQFSNSRSEMNVSTLELGDSALYLCASSLVGDFYEQYFGPGTRLTVT.